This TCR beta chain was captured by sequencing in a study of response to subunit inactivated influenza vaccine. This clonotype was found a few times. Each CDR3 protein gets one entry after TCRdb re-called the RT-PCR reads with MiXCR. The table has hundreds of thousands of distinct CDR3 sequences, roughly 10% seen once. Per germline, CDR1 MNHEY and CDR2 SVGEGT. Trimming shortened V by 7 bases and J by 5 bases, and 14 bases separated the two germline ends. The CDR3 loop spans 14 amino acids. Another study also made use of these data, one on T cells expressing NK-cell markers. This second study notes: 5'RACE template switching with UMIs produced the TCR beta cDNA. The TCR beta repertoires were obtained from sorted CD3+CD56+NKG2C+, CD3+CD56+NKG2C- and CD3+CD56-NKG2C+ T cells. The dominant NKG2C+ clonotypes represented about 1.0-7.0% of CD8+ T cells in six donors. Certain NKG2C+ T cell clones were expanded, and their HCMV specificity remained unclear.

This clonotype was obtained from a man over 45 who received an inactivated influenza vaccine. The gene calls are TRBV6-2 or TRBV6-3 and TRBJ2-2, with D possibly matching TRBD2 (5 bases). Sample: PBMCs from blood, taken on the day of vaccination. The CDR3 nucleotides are TGTGCCAGCATTGTCCTAGCCGGGACCGGGGAGCTGTTTTTT. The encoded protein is CASIVLAGTGELFF.